This T cell receptor (beta chain) was found in a study of blood T cell repertoires in COVID-19. Original analysis: How many nucleated cells were present was estimated from reference gene primer amplification. Method: immunoSEQ multiplex PCR; TCRdb's copy keeps in-frame clones and lacks some. The D gene and trimming were derived from the DNA, and the V and J assignments and clone size from that table. The sample records about 370,000 clones, 80% to 90% being singletons. From germline, CDR1 is GTSNPN and CDR2 SVGIG (reference sequence). The V and J ends lost 0 bases and 4 bases respectively, with 15 bases between them. The CDR3 sequence is 15 residues long.

This sequence joins TRBV30 and TRBJ1-1; possibly TRBD1 for D (5 bases). The source of this sequence is a man aged 18 to 30 who had recovered from COVID-19. The sequenced sample was PBMCs or T cells enriched from blood (not recorded which). CDR3 residues: CAWSVTGEGGTEAFF. CDR3 DNA: TGTGCCTGGAGTGTAACGGGGGAAGGAGGCACTGAAGCTTTCTTT.